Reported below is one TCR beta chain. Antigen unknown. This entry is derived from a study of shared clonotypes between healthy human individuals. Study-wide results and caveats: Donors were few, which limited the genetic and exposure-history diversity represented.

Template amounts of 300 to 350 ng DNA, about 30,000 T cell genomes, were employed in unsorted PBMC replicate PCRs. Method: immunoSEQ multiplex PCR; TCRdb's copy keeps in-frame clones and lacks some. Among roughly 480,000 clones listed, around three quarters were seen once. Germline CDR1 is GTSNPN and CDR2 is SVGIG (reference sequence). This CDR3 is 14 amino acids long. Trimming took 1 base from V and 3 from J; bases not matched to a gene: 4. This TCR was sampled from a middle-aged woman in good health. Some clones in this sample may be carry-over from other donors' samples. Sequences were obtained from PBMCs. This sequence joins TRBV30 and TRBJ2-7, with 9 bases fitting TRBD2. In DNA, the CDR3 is TGTGCCTGGAGTGGCGGGAGGGCCCGCTACGAGCAGTACTTC. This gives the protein CAWSGGRARYEQYF.